This T cell receptor (beta chain) was identified in a study of beta chain features in type 1 diabetes. The entirety of the isolated RNA underwent reverse transcription, so expressed TCRB transcripts were sequenced. TCRdb's table, derived via immunoSEQ multiplex PCR, lists solely in-frame clones and lacks some. This table holds approximately 84,000 clones, around a third found once. Staining for CD45RO/CCR7/CD25/CD127/CD95/CD27 allowed sorting of CD4+ naive, central memory, regulatory and stem cell-like memory cells. This CDR3 comprises 15 residues. Germline values: CDR1 SGHRS, CDR2 YFSETQ. The ends were cut back, 4 bases at V and 3 bases at J, with 16 bases in the middle.

Material for sequencing was stem cell memory CD4+ T cells from blood. The origin of this receptor is a woman aged 18-29 years in good health. The chain uses TRBV5-1 and TRBJ2-5; maybe TRBD2 (6 bases). The CDR3 sequence is CASSPGWGDEETQYF. The CDR3 DNA sequence: TGCGCCAGCAGCCCAGGGTGGGGGGACGAAGAGACCCAGTACTTC.